What follows are 22 T cell receptor beta chains derived from one specimen sequenced in a study of blood T cell repertoires in COVID-19. Some clones are missing from TCRdb's copy, which holds only in-frame ones; the method was immunoSEQ multiplex PCR. The table lists approximately 82,000 clones, roughly four fifths of them singletons, with around 7.2% in the top ten. The sample consisted of peripheral blood. The receptors were gathered from a man aged 50 to 59 with active or convalescent COVID-19.

This chain connects TRBV4-3 to TRBJ1-2; 9 bases line up with TRBD1. Trimming at V came to 4 bases and at J to 4 bases, leaving 4 bases not matched to a gene. The germline gives CDR1 LGHNA, CDR2 YSLEER. There are 14 residues in the CDR3. The CDR3 spells CASSLDRGLYGYTF. The DNA of the CDR3 is TGCGCCAGCAGCCTGGACAGGGGACTCTATGGCTACACCTTC.

The chain recombines TRBV10-2 with TRBJ1-1; TRBD1 is a possible D gene (6 bases). The V end lost 3 bases, the J end lost 6 bases, and 11 bases lay between the germline ends. Germline V gives CDR1 WSHSY, CDR2 SAAADI. This CDR3 is 13 amino acids long. In nucleotides, the CDR3 is TGCGCCAGCAGTGATCGGGGGGCATCTGAAGCTTTCTTT. Its protein is CASSDRGASEAFF.

V gene TRBV6-1 combines with J gene TRBJ1-5; tentative D call: TRBD1 (5 bases). Germline-derived CDR1 and CDR2 are MNHNS and SASEGT. V shed 7 bases and J shed 7 bases, with 14 bases lying between them. The CDR3 runs to 13 residues. This chain's CDR3 is CASNSETDQPQHF. The CDR3 DNA is TGTGCCAGCAATTCCGAGACAGACCAGCCCCAGCATTTT.

This chain joins TRBV7-2 and TRBJ2-5, with TRBD1 matching 7 bases. The CDR3 runs to 16 residues. Germline lookup yields CDR1 SGHTA and CDR2 FQGNSA. Losses at the gene ends were 5 bases for V and 3 bases for J; bases not matched to a gene: 12. CDR3 nucleotides: TGTGCCAGCAGCATGATAACCGGGACAGCCGAAGAGACCCAGTACTTC. Protein sequence: CASSMITGTAEETQYF.

A few counts support this clone. V usage is TRBV18 and J usage is TRBJ1-4; a possible D gene is TRBD1 (5 bases). Germline assignment: CDR1 KGHSH and CDR2 LQKENI. The CDR3 runs to 13 residues. V dropped 2 bases and J dropped 5 bases, with 6 bases sitting between them. Here the CDR3 DNA reads TGTGCCAGCTCACCAGGGGGGAATGAAAAACTGTTTTTT. Its protein is CASSPGGNEKLFF.

This clone was counted once. The V call is TRBV5-1, the J call TRBJ1-5; D might be TRBD1 (5 bases). V lost 0 bases and J 0 bases, leaving 10 bases between the germline ends. In germline, CDR1 is SGHRS, CDR2 YFSETQ. The CDR3 contains 16 residues. For the CDR3, the DNA is TGCGCCAGCAGCTTGGGAGGACAAGATAGCAATCAGCCCCAGCATTTT. It translates to CASSLGGQDSNQPQHF.

This chain links TRBV19 with TRBJ2-5, with 11 bases that match TRBD1. This CDR3 has 16 amino acids. Germline CDR1 is LNHDA and CDR2 is SQIVND (reference sequence). V trimming: 0 bases; J trimming: 6 bases; junction bases outside the gene matches: 6. The CDR3 here is CASSIDWTGGGKTQYF. The CDR3 DNA follows: TGTGCCAGTAGTATAGACTGGACAGGGGGCGGGAAGACCCAGTACTTC. Together with reference TRBV19 and TRBJ2-5, the CDR3 gives the full variable domain: DGGITQSPKYLFRKEGQNVTLSCEQNLNHDAMYWYRQDPGQGLRLIYYSQIVNDFQKGDIAEGYSVSREKKESFPLTVTSAQKNPTAFYLCASSIDWTGGGKTQYFGPGTRLLVL.

The chain links TRBV7-9 to TRBJ1-2; no definite D call. The CDR3 has 14 residues. Between the trimmed V and J ends, which lost 1 base and 4 bases, there was a span of 10 bases. CDR1 and CDR2 from the germline V gene are SEHNR and FQNEAQ (reference sequence). Here the CDR3 DNA reads TGTGCCAGCAGCTTAGACAGCCTGCCCTATGGCTACACCTTC. As protein: CASSLDSLPYGYTF. The entire variable domain, with the rest obtained from reference TRBV7-9 and TRBJ1-2, is as follows: DTGVSQNPRHKITKRGQNVTFRCDPISEHNRLYWYRQTLGQGPEFLTYFQNEAQLEKSRLLSDRFSAERPKGSFSTLEIQRTEQGDSAMYLCASSLDSLPYGYTFGSGTRLTVV.

This clone was counted only a few times. The chain uses TRBV19 and TRBJ1-2; TRBD1 matches at 9 bases. The ends lost 7 bases at V and 1 base at J; junction bases unmatched: 10. The CDR3 is 16 residues long. In germline, CDR1 is LNHDA, CDR2 SQIVND (reference sequence). CDR3 DNA: TGTGCCAGTAAGACCGGGACAGGGAGGAGTAACTATGGCTACACCTTC. Its translation: CASKTGTGRSNYGYTF.

V usage is TRBV14 and J usage is TRBJ2-2; D gene ambiguous. Between the trimmed V and J ends, which lost 1 base and 1 base, there was a span of 7 bases. This CDR3 comprises 15 residues. Germline values: CDR1 SGHDN, CDR2 FVKESK. The CDR3 DNA follows: TGTGCCAGCAGCCAAGCCCGGTTGAACACCGGGGAGCTGTTTTTT. Protein sequence: CASSQARLNTGELFF.

The rearrangement joins TRBV27 to TRBJ2-7; 9 bases line up with TRBD1. Losses at the gene ends were 6 bases for V and 6 bases for J; bases not matched to a gene: 12. CDR1 and CDR2 (germline): MNHEY, SMNVEV (reference sequence). CDR3 size: 15 residues. The CDR3 spells CASSWDRDARGEQYF. The CDR3, as DNA: TGTGCCAGCAGCTGGGACAGGGATGCCAGGGGCGAGCAGTACTTC.

V and J are TRBV4-1 and TRBJ1-2; D gene unclear. The V and J ends lost 0 bases and 4 bases respectively, with 12 bases between them. The CDR3 consists of 15 residues. The germline CDR1 and CDR2 sequences are MGHRA and YSYEKL. The CDR3 protein is CASSQEVGVSYGYTF. CDR3 DNA: TGCGCCAGCAGCCAAGAAGTCGGAGTCAGCTATGGCTACACCTTC.

This chain uses TRBV7-9 with TRBJ2-5; D is possibly TRBD2 (5 bases). CDR3 size: 13 residues. Germline values: CDR1 SEHNR, CDR2 FQNEAQ (reference sequence). The V end lost 4 bases, the J end lost 5 bases, and 11 bases lay between the germline ends. The CDR3 sequence: CASSYGVLETQYF. In DNA form, the CDR3 reads TGTGCCAGCAGCTACGGGGTGTTGGAGACCCAGTACTTC.

The chain is built from TRBV12-3 or TRBV12-4 and TRBJ1-1; a weak D match, TRBD1 (5 bases). With 6 bases removed from V and 8 bases from J, the gap between germline ends came to 16 bases. CDR3 length equals 13 residues. The CDR3, as DNA: TGTGCCAGCAGGATAGCAGGGCCCTTGGAAGCTTTCTTT. Residues: CASRIAGPLEAFF.

The chain is built from TRBV18 and TRBJ2-2, with D perhaps matching TRBD2 (6 bases). From germline, CDR1 is KGHSH and CDR2 LQKENI. CDR3 size: 19 residues. V was pared by 3 bases and J by 0 bases, with 20 bases between. The CDR3 DNA follows: TGTGCCAGCTCACCTGTGGAGGTCGGCGGAGGGTCGAACACCGGGGAGCTGTTTTTT. Translated: CASSPVEVGGGSNTGELFF.

The V gene is TRBV29-1, the J gene TRBJ2-1, with TRBD2 matching 9 bases. CDR3 length equals 14 residues. The germline gives CDR1 SQVTM, CDR2 ANQGSEA. The V segment lost 3 bases and the J segment 5 bases; nucleotides outside the gene matches: 5. CDR3 sequence: CSVEGGGADNEQFF. The CDR3 nucleotides read TGCAGCGTTGAGGGCGGGGGGGCGGACAATGAGCAGTTCTTC.

The chain has TRBV29-1 and TRBJ2-1; 10 bases are a match to TRBD2. J lost 8 bases, V lost 7 bases, and 8 bases had no gene match. Germline CDR1 reads SQVTM; CDR2 reads ANQGSEA. This CDR3 comprises 13 residues. The CDR3 loop is CSASSGGWDEQFF. The CDR3 nucleotides are TGCAGCGCTTCTAGCGGGGGTTGGGATGAGCAGTTCTTC.

The chain couples TRBV7-8 to TRBJ2-1; 8 nucleotides match TRBD1. J gave up 9 bases and V 4 bases, and 8 bases lay outside the gene matches. Germline values: CDR1 SGHVS, CDR2 FQNEAQ. This CDR3 has 14 amino acids. In DNA, the CDR3 is TGTGCCAGCAGCTCGGCAGGGGGCCCCATTGAGCAGTTCTTC. This encodes CASSSAGGPIEQFF. Full variable domain (rest looked up from reference TRBV7-8 and TRBJ2-1): GAGVSQSPRYKVAKRGQDVALRCDPISGHVSLFWYQQALGQGPEFLTYFQNEAQLDKSGLPSDRFFAERPEGSVSTLKIQRTQQEDSAVYLCASSSAGGPIEQFFGPGTRLTVL.

The gene calls are TRBV5-1 and TRBJ2-7; D remains ambiguous. Germline V lookup: CDR1 SGHRS, CDR2 YFSETQ. V was cut by 4 bases and J by 2 bases, with 13 bases left in between. CDR3 length equals 14 residues. The CDR3, as DNA: TGCGCCAGCAGCCCGGAACAGACGGCCTACGAGCAGTACTTC. Protein product: CASSPEQTAYEQYF.

The chain combines TRBV4-3 with TRBJ1-1; 7 nucleotides line up with TRBD1. Trimming at V came to 3 bases and at J to 3 bases, leaving 4 bases not matched to a gene. The V gene's germline CDR1 is LGHNA and CDR2 YSLEER. The CDR3 has 14 amino acids. The CDR3 loop is CASSHADRDTEAFF. For the CDR3, the DNA is TGCGCCAGCAGCCATGCCGACAGGGACACTGAAGCTTTCTTT.

J is TRBJ2-7 and V is TRBV5-1, with D possibly TRBD2 on 5 matching bases. The CDR3 loop spans 14 amino acids. Per the germline V gene, CDR1 is SGHRS and CDR2 is YFSETQ. Trimming stripped 7 bases from V and 0 bases from J, with 14 bases between. The CDR3 is CASGIRESSYEQYV. The CDR3, as DNA: TGCGCCAGCGGGATTCGGGAAAGCTCCTACGAGCAGTACGTC.

The chain combines TRBV5-1 with TRBJ2-3; the match to TRBD2 covers 10 bases. V was clipped by 1 base and J by 5 bases; unmatched bases: 7. The CDR3 is 16 amino acids. Germline V CDR1 and CDR2: SGHRS, YFSETQ. The CDR3 DNA reads TGCGCCAGCAGCTTGAGGGCTAGCGGGGGCGTAGATACGCAGTATTTT. This sequence encodes CASSLRASGGVDTQYF.